This is a list of T cell receptor beta chains from one sample in a study of T-cell memory formation after mild COVID-19. A single record per CDR3 protein comes from TCRdb applying MiXCR to the 5' RACE reads. The sample comprises roughly 380,000 distinct CDR3 sequences, under 30% of which are singletons, and about 14% rests with the top ten. The source material was PBMCs or a T cell subset sorted from them (not recorded which). The receptors stem from an adult woman who had mild COVID-19 (a few samples of this study predate the infection). Cell type and time point are not known. Each CDR3 is given with its conserved first and last residue. The D gene is left open where the match is weak. Expanded clones get a size class; other rows say once, few or many, or leave the size out.

J gene | D gene | clone size | V gene | CDR3 protein | CDR3 DNA
TRBJ1-6 | TRBD1 | few | TRBV5-1 | CASSPEGQRNSPLHF | TGCGCCAGCAGCCCCGAGGGACAGAGAAATTCACCCCTCCACTTT
TRBJ2-2 | TRBD1 | NA | TRBV12-3/TRBV12-4 | CASSLRQGISGELFF | TGTGCCAGCAGTCTCAGACAGGGGATCTCCGGGGAGCTGTTTTTT
TRBJ2-7 | TRBD2 | few | TRBV7-6 | CASSPRRGDDEQYF | TGTGCCAGCAGCCCTCGGCGGGGGGACGACGAGCAGTACTTC
TRBJ2-2 | NA | few | TRBV11-2 | CASSLFEGGNTGELFF | TGTGCCAGCAGCTTATTTGAGGGAGGGAACACCGGGGAGCTGTTTTTT
TRBJ2-1 | TRBD2 | many | TRBV12-3/TRBV12-4 | CASSLSGGTYNEQFF | TGTGCCAGCAGCCTTAGCGGGGGGACCTACAATGAGCAGTTCTTC
TRBJ1-5 | NA | NA | TRBV4-1 | CASSQVGSNQPQHF | TGCGCCAGCAGCCAAGTAGGGAGCAATCAGCCCCAGCATTTT
TRBJ2-3 | NA | NA | TRBV5-5 | CASSLPNTDTQYF | TGTGCCAGCAGCTTGCCCAACACAGATACGCAGTATTTT
TRBJ1-2 | TRBD1 | many | TRBV25-1 | CASSPGQSYGYTF | TGTGCCAGCAGCCCGGGACAGTCCTATGGCTACACCTTC
TRBJ1-3 | NA | NA | TRBV6-6 | CASFLGNTIYF | TGTGCCAGCTTCCTAGGAAACACCATATATTTT
TRBJ2-3 | NA | few | TRBV5-1 | CASGPEGRAQYF | TGCGCCAGCGGCCCGGAGGGTAGGGCGCAGTATTTT
TRBJ2-2 | NA | few | TRBV6-5 | CASSYSQGRAGELFF | TGTGCCAGCAGTTACTCCCAGGGCAGGGCCGGGGAGCTGTTTTTT
TRBJ1-5 | NA | once | TRBV6-6 | CASSYSDRSNQPQHF | TGTGCCAGCAGTTACTCAGACAGAAGCAATCAGCCCCAGCATTTT
TRBJ2-5 | NA | NA | TRBV5-6 | CASSSPRGTQETQYF | TGTGCCAGCAGCTCTCCCCGGGGGACCCAAGAGACCCAGTACTTC
TRBJ2-1 | TRBD2 | few | TRBV7-6 | CASSLGAGGSGRLNEQFF | TGTGCCAGCAGCTTAGGGGCCGGTGGGAGCGGGAGGTTGAATGAGCAGTTCTTC
TRBJ2-3 | NA | NA | TRBV6-2/TRBV6-3 | CASSYWRINTDTQYF | TGTGCCAGCAGTTACTGGCGGATAAACACAGATACGCAGTATTTT
TRBJ1-4 | NA | NA | TRBV9 | CASSVAATNEKLFF | TGTGCCAGCAGCGTAGCAGCAACTAATGAAAAACTGTTTTTT
TRBJ2-3 | NA | many | TRBV4-2 | CASSQDSTDTQYF | TGTGCCAGCAGCCAAGATAGTACGGATACGCAGTATTTT
TRBJ1-2 | TRBD1 | NA | TRBV5-5 | CASTITTGIYGYTF | TGTGCCAGCACGATAACGACAGGGATCTATGGCTACACCTTC
TRBJ1-5 | NA | NA | TRBV4-1 | CASSHPSEGQPQHF | TGCGCCAGCAGCCACCCCTCTGAAGGTCAGCCCCAGCATTTT
TRBJ2-1 | TRBD2 | few | TRBV29-1 | CSVERLADYNEQFF | TGCAGCGTTGAAAGACTAGCGGATTACAATGAGCAGTTCTTC
TRBJ2-1 | NA | NA | TRBV7-9 | CASSFPSAGGFSYNEQFF | TGTGCCAGCAGCTTTCCTAGCGCCGGGGGTTTCTCCTACAATGAGCAGTTCTTC
TRBJ2-7 | NA | NA | TRBV20-1 | CSARDSGRAYEQYF | TGCAGTGCTAGAGATTCGGGCAGGGCCTACGAGCAGTACTTC
TRBJ2-1 | TRBD2 | few | TRBV3-1 | CASSPEPRAGGEQFF | TGTGCCAGCAGCCCCGAGCCTCGGGCGGGGGGTGAGCAGTTCTTC
TRBJ2-1 | TRBD2 | NA | TRBV7-3 | CASSLIAGASSNEQFF | TGTGCCAGCAGCTTAATAGCGGGAGCGAGTAGCAATGAGCAGTTCTTC
TRBJ2-1 | TRBD2 | few | TRBV9 | CASSPRSGGGYNEQFF | TGTGCCAGCAGCCCAAGGAGCGGGGGGGGATACAATGAGCAGTTCTTC
TRBJ2-1 | TRBD2 | few | TRBV18 | CASSPQGSGGYNEQFF | TGTGCCAGCTCACCCCAGGGTAGCGGGGGTTACAATGAGCAGTTCTTC
TRBJ2-1 | NA | NA | TRBV7-2 | CASSQRSSYNEQFF | TGTGCCAGCAGCCAAAGGAGCTCCTACAATGAGCAGTTCTTC
TRBJ2-2 | NA | NA | TRBV7-9 | CASSLIMRSGELFF | TGTGCCAGCAGCTTAATTATGCGATCCGGGGAGCTGTTTTTT
TRBJ2-7 | NA | NA | TRBV4-1 | CASRDSTYEQYF | TGCGCCAGCAGAGACAGTACCTACGAGCAGTACTTC
TRBJ2-3 | TRBD2 | many | TRBV15 | CATSRDYSAGGTDTQYF | TGTGCCACCAGCAGAGATTATTCCGCGGGGGGCACAGATACGCAGTATTTT
TRBJ2-3 | TRBD2 | NA | TRBV24-1 | CATSDPRMGRAEDTQYF | TGTGCCACCAGTGACCCAAGAATGGGGAGGGCCGAAGATACGCAGTATTTT
TRBJ2-7 | NA | few | TRBV5-1 | CASSLATMGIGFYEQYF | TGCGCCAGCAGCTTGGCGACGATGGGGATCGGATTCTACGAGCAGTACTTC
TRBJ2-7 | NA | NA | TRBV21-1 | CASSTRDRGLYEQYF | TGTGCCAGCAGCACCCGGGACAGGGGGCTTTACGAGCAGTACTTC
TRBJ2-6 | NA | NA | TRBV30 | CARGYYEAGAAGANVLTF | TGTGCCCGGGGGTATTATGAGGCGGGGGCGGCCGGGGCCAACGTCCTGACTTTC
TRBJ2-3 | NA | few | TRBV27 | CASSLLGGRDTQYF | TGTGCCAGCAGTTTATTGGGTGGGCGAGATACGCAGTATTTT
TRBJ2-2 | TRBD1 | NA | TRBV7-3 | CASSPPGQGGAGELFF | TGTGCCAGCAGCCCACCGGGACAGGGGGGTGCCGGGGAGCTGTTTTTT
TRBJ1-2 | NA | NA | TRBV5-1 | CASSLPGPKGYTF | TGCGCCAGCAGCTTGCCCGGGCCGAAAGGCTACACCTTC
TRBJ2-7 | TRBD1 | NA | TRBV5-5 | CASSPEPDRDPYEQYF | TGTGCCAGCAGCCCTGAACCGGACAGGGACCCCTACGAGCAGTACTTC
TRBJ2-4 | NA | NA | TRBV20-1 | CSAEGTANIQYF | TGCAGTGCGGAGGGGACAGCAAACATTCAGTACTTC
TRBJ2-7 | NA | NA | TRBV5-1 | CASSSAGTSYEQYF | TGCGCCAGCAGCTCCGCGGGCACTTCCTACGAGCAGTACTTC
TRBJ2-2 | TRBD2 | NA | TRBV6-5 | CASSWAGTTRVGELFF | TGTGCCAGCAGTTGGGCCGGGACTACACGTGTGGGGGAGCTGTTTTTT